The clone carrying this T cell receptor (beta chain) has just one count. The repertoire was sequenced with immunoSEQ multiplex PCR; TCRdb's copy has only in-frame clones and lacks some. The sample comprises some 61,000 clones, under 95% of which are singletons, and roughly 0.85% rests with the top ten. These data belong to a study of T cell changes during pregnancy in multiple sclerosis. V was clipped by 5 bases and J by 4 bases, with 11 bases between them. This CDR3 contains 13 residues. The germline gives CDR1 SEHNR, CDR2 FQNEAQ (reference sequence). The specimen was peripheral blood, collected in the second trimester of pregnancy. This chain uses TRBV7-9 with TRBJ1-2; perhaps TRBD1 as D (5 bases). The origin of this receptor is a female donor with multiple sclerosis, enrolled in a pregnancy study. CDR3 sequence reads: CASSPRVRYGYTF. CDR3 nucleotide sequence: TGTGCCAGCAGCCCCAGGGTCCGCTATGGCTACACCTTC.